The clone carrying this T cell receptor (beta chain) appeared a few times. Its antigen remains unidentified. Germline lookup yields CDR1 SGHKS and CDR2 YYEKEE (reference sequence). The CDR3 loop spans 15 amino acids. Trimming left V 3 bases short and J 1 base short, with 12 bases between. These data belong to a study of response to subunit inactivated influenza vaccine. Points from the study as a whole: Each seasonal influenza vaccination recruits few new T cells, the authors suggested.

TCRdb recomputed calls from the RT-PCR reads with MiXCR, one row per CDR3 protein. The repertoire holds fewer than 600,000 distinct CDR3 sequences, with more than 7% as singletons. This rearrangement joins TRBV5-5 to TRBJ2-3; weak D call: TRBD2 (5 bases). This TCR derives from a man between 45 and 75 years old who received an inactivated influenza vaccine. The sample consisted of PBMCs from blood, taken around 25 months after vaccination. In DNA form, the CDR3 reads TGTGCCAGCAGCTCCAGCGGACTTCGCACAGATACGCAGTATTTT. It yields the protein CASSSSGLRTDTQYF.